These 10 T cell receptor beta chains originate from one sample sequenced in a study of blood T cell repertoires in COVID-19. Using immunoSEQ multiplex PCR, the repertoire was profiled, and TCRdb retains in-frame clones only, with some absent. The repertoire holds 320,000 or so clones, 85% seen once, with 1.5% to 2% in the top ten. Material: PBMCs or T cells enriched from blood (not recorded which). The receptors here all came from a woman aged 30 to 39 who had been exposed to COVID-19.

V is TRBV5-5 and J is TRBJ2-5; D not certain. The V gene's germline CDR1 is SGHKS and CDR2 YYEKEE (reference sequence). The CDR3 contains 14 residues. Trimming took off 3 bases at V and 7 bases at J, with 16 bases between the two ends. The CDR3 protein is CASSSPPPGGTQYF. CDR3 in DNA: TGTGCCAGCAGCTCCCCTCCGCCCGGTGGGACCCAGTACTTC.

The chain joins TRBV11-2 to TRBJ2-2; 9 bases fit TRBD2. The V gene's germline CDR1 is SGHAT and CDR2 FQNNGV. CDR3 length equals 15 residues. With 1 base clipped from V and 7 bases from J, the junction kept 4 bases outside the gene matches. CDR3 DNA: TGTGCCAGCAGCTTAGTGCTAGCGGGGCACGGGGAGCTGTTTTTT. Its protein product is CASSLVLAGHGELFF.

The sample holds one count of this clone. The chain recombines TRBV9 with TRBJ1-2; tentatively, D is TRBD1 (5 bases). The V and J ends lost 3 bases and 0 bases respectively, with 12 bases between them. From germline, CDR1 is SGDLS and CDR2 YYNGEE. The CDR3 totals 15 residues. CDR3 nucleotide sequence: TGTGCCAGCAGCGCTGACAGCAATACTAACTATGGCTACACCTTC. It is translated as CASSADSNTNYGYTF.

The chain couples TRBV2 to TRBJ1-6; perhaps TRBD1 as D (6 bases). CDR1 is SNHLY, CDR2 FYNNEI, per germline. This CDR3 is 14 amino acids long. Trimming removed 5 bases from V and 9 bases from J, with 14 bases in between. CDR3 in amino acids: CASSFDRLGSPLHF. CDR3 coding DNA: TGTGCCAGCAGTTTTGACAGGCTAGGTTCACCCCTCCACTTT.

V and J are TRBV30 and TRBJ1-2; D not resolved. With 5 bases removed from V and 7 bases from J, the gap between germline ends came to 11 bases. The CDR3 loop spans 11 amino acids. From germline, CDR1 is GTSNPN and CDR2 SVGIG (reference sequence). The CDR3 spells CAWQQAVGYTF. DNA of the CDR3: TGTGCCTGGCAGCAGGCCGTTGGCTACACCTTC.

This chain joins TRBV29-1 and TRBJ2-7; 12 nucleotides agree with TRBD2. Germline V gives CDR1 SQVTM, CDR2 ANQGSEA. This CDR3 has 15 amino acids. The trim removed 1 base at V and 6 bases at J, leaving 7 bases unmatched. In DNA form, the CDR3 reads TGCAGCGTTGAAGCGGCTAGCGGGGGGGCAAGCGAGCAGTACTTC. Residues: CSVEAASGGASEQYF.

V and J are TRBV10-3 and TRBJ1-2; tentative D call: TRBD1 (6 bases). This CDR3 is built from 15 residues. V lost 5 bases and J 4 bases, leaving 17 bases between the germline ends. CDR1 and CDR2 (germline): ENHRY, SYGVKD. CDR3 DNA sequence: TGTGCCATCAGTAGCTCACAAACAGGGCTCTATGGCTACACCTTC. Protein: CAISSSQTGLYGYTF.

This chain links TRBV6-5 with TRBJ1-1; 7 bases match TRBD1. Germline V lookup: CDR1 MNHEY, CDR2 SVGAGI. This CDR3 is built from 13 residues. The V gene end was trimmed by 8 bases and the J gene end by 0 bases; junction bases not matched to a gene: 3. CDR3 DNA: TGTGCCAGCCGGGACAGCGTGAACACTGAAGCTTTCTTT. Translation gives CASRDSVNTEAFF.

A few counts support this clone. V usage is TRBV3-1 (or the pseudogene TRBV3-2) and J usage is TRBJ2-1; 14 bases fit TRBD2. The V segment lost 1 base and the J segment 9 bases; nucleotides outside the gene matches: 5. This CDR3 is 16 amino acids long. The germline CDR1 and CDR2 sequences are LGHDT and YNNKEL (reference sequence). CDR3: CASSQGPGLAGAEQFF. The CDR3 DNA is TGTGCCAGCAGCCAAGGACCGGGACTAGCGGGGGCTGAGCAGTTCTTC.

The V and J genes are TRBV28 and TRBJ1-2; a weak D match, TRBD1 (5 bases). This CDR3 spans 13 amino acids. From germline, CDR1 is MDHEN and CDR2 SYDVKM. Trimming left V 5 bases short and J 0 bases short, with 7 bases between. The DNA for the CDR3 is TGTGCCAGCAGTCGGGGGACTAACTATGGCTACACCTTC. Translating it yields CASSRGTNYGYTF.